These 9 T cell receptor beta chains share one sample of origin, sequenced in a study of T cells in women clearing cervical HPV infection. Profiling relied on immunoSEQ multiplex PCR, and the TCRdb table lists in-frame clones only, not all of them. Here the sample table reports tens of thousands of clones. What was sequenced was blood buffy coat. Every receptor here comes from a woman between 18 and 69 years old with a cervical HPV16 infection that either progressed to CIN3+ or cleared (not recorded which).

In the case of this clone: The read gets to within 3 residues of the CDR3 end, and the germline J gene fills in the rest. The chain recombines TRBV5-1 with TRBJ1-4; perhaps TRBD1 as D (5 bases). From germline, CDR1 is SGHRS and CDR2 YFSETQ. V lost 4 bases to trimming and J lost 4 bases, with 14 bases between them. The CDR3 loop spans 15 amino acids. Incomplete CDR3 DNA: TGCGCCAGCAGCGACCCGACAGCCCTTAATGAAAAA. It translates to CASSDPTALNEK. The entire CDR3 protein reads CASSDPTALNEKLFF.

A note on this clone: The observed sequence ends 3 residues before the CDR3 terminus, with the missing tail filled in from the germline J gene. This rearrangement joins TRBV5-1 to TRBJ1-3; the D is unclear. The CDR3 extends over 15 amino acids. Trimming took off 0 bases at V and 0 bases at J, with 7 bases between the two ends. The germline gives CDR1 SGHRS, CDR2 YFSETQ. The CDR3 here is CASSLDTTSGNTIYF. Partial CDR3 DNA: TGCGCCAGCAGCTTGGACACTACCTCTGGAAACACC.

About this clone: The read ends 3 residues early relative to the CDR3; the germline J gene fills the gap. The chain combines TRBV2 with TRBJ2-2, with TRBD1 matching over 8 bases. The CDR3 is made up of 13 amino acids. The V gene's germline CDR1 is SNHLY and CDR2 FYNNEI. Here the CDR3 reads CAILDRGNSPLFF. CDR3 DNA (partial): TGTGCCATTTTAGACAGGGGCAATTCACCG.

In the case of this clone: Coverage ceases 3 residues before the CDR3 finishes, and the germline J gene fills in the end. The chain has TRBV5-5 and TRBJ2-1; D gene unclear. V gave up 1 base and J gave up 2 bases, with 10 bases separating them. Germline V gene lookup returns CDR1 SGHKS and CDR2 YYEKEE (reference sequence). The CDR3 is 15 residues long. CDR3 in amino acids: CASSLYRVAYNEQFF. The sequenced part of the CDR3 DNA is TGTGCCAGCAGCTTGTATAGGGTGGCCTACAATGAG.

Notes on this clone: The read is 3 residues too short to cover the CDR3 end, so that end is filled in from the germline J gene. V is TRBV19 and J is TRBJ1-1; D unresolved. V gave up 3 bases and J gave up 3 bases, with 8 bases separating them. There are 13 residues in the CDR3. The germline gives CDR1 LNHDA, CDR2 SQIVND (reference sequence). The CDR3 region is CASSIDRYTEAFF. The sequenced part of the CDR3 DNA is TGTGCCAGTAGTATCGATAGATACACTGAA.

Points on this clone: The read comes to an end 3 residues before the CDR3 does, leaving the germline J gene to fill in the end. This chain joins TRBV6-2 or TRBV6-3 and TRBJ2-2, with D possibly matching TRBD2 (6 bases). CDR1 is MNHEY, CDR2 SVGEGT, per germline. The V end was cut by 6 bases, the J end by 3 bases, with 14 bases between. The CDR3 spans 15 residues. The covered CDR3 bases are TGTGCCAGCAGAACCCTAGCGACCGACACCGGGGAG. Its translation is CASRTLATDTGE. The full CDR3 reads CASRTLATDTGELFF.

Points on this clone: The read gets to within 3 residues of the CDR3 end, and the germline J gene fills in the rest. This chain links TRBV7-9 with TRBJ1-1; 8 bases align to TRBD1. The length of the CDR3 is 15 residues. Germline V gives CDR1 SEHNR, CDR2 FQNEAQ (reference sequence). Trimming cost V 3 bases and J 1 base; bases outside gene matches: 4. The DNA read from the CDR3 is TGTGCCAGCAGCTTCAACAGGGGGGGGAACACTGAA. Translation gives CASSFNRGGNTE. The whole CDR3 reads CASSFNRGGNTEAFF. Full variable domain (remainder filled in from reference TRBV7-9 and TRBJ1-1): DTGVSQNPRHKITKRGQNVTFRCDPISEHNRLYWYRQTLGQGPEFLTYFQNEAQLEKSRLLSDRFSAERPKGSFSTLEIQRTEQGDSAMYLCASSFNRGGNTEAFFGQGTRLTVV.

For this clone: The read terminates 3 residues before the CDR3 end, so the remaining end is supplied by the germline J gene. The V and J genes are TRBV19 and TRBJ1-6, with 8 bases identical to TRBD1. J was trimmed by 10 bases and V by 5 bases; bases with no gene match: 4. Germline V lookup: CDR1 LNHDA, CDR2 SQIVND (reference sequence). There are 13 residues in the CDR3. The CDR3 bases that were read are TGTGCCAGTAGTCCACGGGACAGGTCACCC. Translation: CASSPRDRSP. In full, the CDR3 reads CASSPRDRSPLHF.

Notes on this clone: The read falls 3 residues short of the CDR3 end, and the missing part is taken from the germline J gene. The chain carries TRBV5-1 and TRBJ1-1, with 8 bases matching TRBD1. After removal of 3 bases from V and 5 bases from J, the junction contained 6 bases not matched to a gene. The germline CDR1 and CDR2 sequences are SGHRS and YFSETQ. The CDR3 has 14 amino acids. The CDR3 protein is CASSSTGGGTEAFF. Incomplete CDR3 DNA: TGCGCCAGCAGCTCCACAGGGGGTGGGACTGAA.